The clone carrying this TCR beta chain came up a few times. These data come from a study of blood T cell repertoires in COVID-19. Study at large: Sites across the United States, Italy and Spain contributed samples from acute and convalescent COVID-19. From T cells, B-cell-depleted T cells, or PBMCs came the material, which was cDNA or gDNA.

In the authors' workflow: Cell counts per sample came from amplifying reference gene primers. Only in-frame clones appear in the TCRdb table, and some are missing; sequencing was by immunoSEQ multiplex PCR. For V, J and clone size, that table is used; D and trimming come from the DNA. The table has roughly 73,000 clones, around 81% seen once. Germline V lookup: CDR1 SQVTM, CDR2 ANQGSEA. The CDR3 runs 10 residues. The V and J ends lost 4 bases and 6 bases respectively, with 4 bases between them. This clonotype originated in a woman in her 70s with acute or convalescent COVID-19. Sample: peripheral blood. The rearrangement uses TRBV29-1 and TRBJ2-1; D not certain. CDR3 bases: TGCAGCGTTGGTAGCAATGAGCAGTTCTTC. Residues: CSVGSNEQFF.